The 20 T cell receptor beta chains below were found in one sample sequenced in a study of T-cell reconstitution after alpha-beta-depleted transplantation in children (dated by TCRdb to about 2016). The intended sense of this specimen's treatment or condition label: allogeneic hematopoietic cell transplantation with graft depleted of TCRalphabeta T cells and CD19 B cells. Receptor libraries were prepared by PCR. The sequencer listed for this sample is Illumina HiSeq 2500. To normalize quantification of the TCRbeta repertoire, the TCR libraries were built with molecular barcoding that relied on unique molecular identifiers. Starting from the raw public reads, TCRdb applied fastp trimming at Q25, assembled clones with MiXCR and retained in-frame beta chains. Every distinct CDR3 protein forms one entry, paired with its most common genes and DNA. Within this sample are approximately 430,000 distinct CDR3 sequences, with roughly 17% of them counted one time only. Of the sample, under 30% falls within the top ten clones.

The input for sequencing was PBMCs, mostly from graft donor cells, taken 360 days after TCRalphabeta/CD19-depleted stem cell transplant. The source of these receptors is a boy in the first two years of life who had a stem cell transplant for Wiskott-Aldrich syndrome, so the T cells may come from the graft donor.

This chain connects TRBV5-1 to TRBJ2-7; D possibly corresponds to TRBD1 (5 bases). The CDR3 runs 16 residues. The V end was cut by 0 bases, the J end by 0 bases, with 13 bases between. Germline V gives CDR1 SGHRS, CDR2 YFSETQ. Written as DNA, the CDR3 is TGCGCCAGCAGCTTGGTCAGGGCGAGATTCTCCTACGAGCAGTACTTC. Amino acid sequence: CASSLVRARFSYEQYF. The complete variable domain, with remaining parts taken from reference TRBV5-1 and TRBJ2-7, reads KAGVTQTPRYLIKTRGQQVTLSCSPISGHRSVSWYQQTPGQGLQFLFEYFSETQRNKGNFPGRFSGRQFSNSRSEMNVSTLELGDSALYLCASSLVRARFSYEQYFGPGTRLTVT.

The chain joins TRBV29-1 to TRBJ1-1; possible D gene TRBD1, 6 bases. This CDR3 is 14 amino acids long. Germline V CDR1 and CDR2: SQVTM, ANQGSEA. Trimming shortened V by 3 bases and J by 4 bases, and 15 bases separated the two germline ends. The CDR3 sequence is CSVDPRGRSTEAFF. CDR3 in DNA: TGCAGCGTTGACCCGAGGGGGAGGAGCACTGAAGCTTTCTTT.

The rearrangement uses TRBV5-1 and TRBJ2-1, with 10 bases lining up with TRBD1. In germline, CDR1 is SGHRS, CDR2 YFSETQ. V lost 4 bases to trimming and J lost 8 bases; unmatched junction nucleotides: 9. The CDR3 runs 15 residues. CDR3: CASSNHGQGVDEQFF. The CDR3, as DNA: TGCGCCAGCAGCAACCACGGACAGGGGGTAGATGAGCAGTTCTTC. Full variable domain (rest looked up from reference TRBV5-1 and TRBJ2-1): KAGVTQTPRYLIKTRGQQVTLSCSPISGHRSVSWYQQTPGQGLQFLFEYFSETQRNKGNFPGRFSGRQFSNSRSEMNVSTLELGDSALYLCASSNHGQGVDEQFFGPGTRLTVL.

Only a few counts were recorded for this clonotype. The chain employs TRBV4-1 and TRBJ2-1; 7 nucleotides agree with TRBD2. CDR3 length: 17 amino acids. Unmatched junction bases numbered 9, after V lost 0 bases and J lost 4 bases. Looked up from germline, CDR1 is MGHRA and CDR2 is YSYEKL. The CDR3 reads CASSQDAGELGYNEQFF. Written as DNA, the CDR3 is TGCGCCAGCAGCCAAGATGCGGGGGAACTGGGATACAATGAGCAGTTCTTC.

There are a few counts of this clonotype. The germline gene is not matched at one end of the junction; a read error may be the cause. The chain combines TRBV20-1 with TRBJ1-2; TRBD1 might be the D (5 bases). Germline values: CDR1 DFQATT, CDR2 SNEGSKA (reference sequence). The length of the CDR3 is 10 residues. Written as DNA, the CDR3 is TGCAGTGTCACGCGGGGACTGCCGCACTTC. Translated: CSVTRGLPHF.

The chain carries TRBV5-6 and TRBJ2-3; D not certain. The CDR3 is made up of 15 amino acids. With 0 bases removed from V and 0 bases from J, the gap between germline ends came to 8 bases. In germline, CDR1 is SGHDT, CDR2 YYEEEE. CDR3 region: CASSLDWASTDTQYF. CDR3 bases: TGTGCCAGCAGCTTGGACTGGGCTAGCACAGATACGCAGTATTTT. Filled out from reference TRBV5-6 and TRBJ2-3, the complete variable domain reads DAGVTQSPTHLIKTRGQQVTLRCSPKSGHDTVSWYQQALGQGPQFIFQYYEEEERQRGNFPDRFSGHQFPNYSSELNVNALLLGDSALYLCASSLDWASTDTQYFGPGTRLTVL.

This rearrangement joins TRBV5-1 to TRBJ2-2; D is possibly TRBD1 (6 bases). The CDR3 has 15 residues. Trimming took 3 bases from V and 3 from J, leaving 12 bases between them. Germline V gene data show CDR1 as SGHRS and CDR2 as YFSETQ. This chain's CDR3 is CASSWQTGYTGELFF. In DNA form, the CDR3 reads TGCGCCAGCAGCTGGCAGACAGGATACACCGGGGAGCTGTTTTTT.

This clonotype showed up just a few times. The chain is built from TRBV24-1 and TRBJ2-1, with D tentatively TRBD2 (6 bases). The germline V and J ends were trimmed by 0 bases and 0 bases, with 8 bases remaining between them. The CDR3 spans 16 residues. Looked up from germline, CDR1 is KGHDR and CDR2 is SFDVKD. CDR3 sequence: CATSDLGGSSYNEQFF. CDR3 nucleotides: TGTGCCACCAGTGATTTGGGGGGGAGCTCCTACAATGAGCAGTTCTTC.

This clonotype has more than one count but fewer than ten. This chain connects TRBV4-1 to TRBJ2-3; a weak D match, TRBD2 (6 bases). CDR3 size: 13 residues. Trimming took 4 bases from V and 7 from J, leaving 12 bases between them. In germline, CDR1 is MGHRA, CDR2 YSYEKL. CDR3 in amino acids: CASSPHGGNTQYF. In DNA, the CDR3 is TGCGCCAGCAGCCCACATGGGGGGAATACGCAGTATTTT.

V is TRBV5-1 and J is TRBJ2-5; possibly TRBD1 for D (6 bases). Trimming pared 1 base from V and 2 bases from J, leaving 12 bases between. The CDR3 covers 15 residues. Looked up from germline, CDR1 is SGHRS and CDR2 is YFSETQ. CDR3 in amino acids: CASSLMGRGQETQYF. DNA for the CDR3: TGCGCCAGCAGCTTGATGGGCAGGGGACAAGAGACCCAGTACTTC.

This clonotype was picked up a small number of times. The chain has TRBV27 and TRBJ2-1; no clear D. Trimming took off 3 bases at V and 0 bases at J, with 12 bases between the two ends. The germline V gene encodes CDR1 MNHEY and CDR2 SMNVEV (reference sequence). The CDR3 is 16 residues long. The CDR3 reads CASSFRAVSSYNEQFF. The DNA of the CDR3 is TGTGCCAGCAGTTTTCGGGCGGTTAGCTCCTACAATGAGCAGTTCTTC.

The V gene is TRBV24-1, the J gene TRBJ2-1; the match to TRBD2 covers 10 bases. The V gene's germline CDR1 is KGHDR and CDR2 SFDVKD. J was trimmed by 0 bases and V by 4 bases; bases with no gene match: 2. The CDR3 loop spans 16 amino acids. The CDR3 protein is CATSDRLAGSYNEQFF. CDR3 coding DNA: TGTGCCACCAGTGACCGACTAGCGGGCTCCTACAATGAGCAGTTCTTC.

This chain joins TRBV5-1 and TRBJ2-1; 9 bases are a match to TRBD1. The CDR3 has 15 amino acids. V lost 5 bases and J lost 6; bases outside the gene matches: 9. Germline CDR1 and CDR2: SGHRS and YFSETQ. The CDR3: CASRSTGGDLNEQFF. The CDR3, as DNA: TGCGCCAGCAGGTCCACAGGGGGCGATCTCAATGAGCAGTTCTTC.

V usage is TRBV12-3 or TRBV12-4 and J usage is TRBJ1-4; 9 bases agree with TRBD1. The CDR3 covers 14 residues. V lost 5 bases and J lost 12; bases outside the gene matches: 10. CDR3 nucleotide sequence: TGTGCCAGCAGTGAGGGACAGGGCAGGATTCAACTGTTTTTT. It translates to CASSEGQGRIQLFF.

The chain couples TRBV4-3 to TRBJ2-7, with TRBD2 matching over 8 bases. Germline values: CDR1 LGHNA, CDR2 YSLEER. V was clipped by 0 bases and J by 4 bases; unmatched bases: 5. This CDR3 is built from 15 residues. The CDR3 protein is CASSQDGGRLYEQYF. For the CDR3, the DNA is TGCGCCAGCAGCCAAGACGGCGGGAGGCTGTACGAGCAGTACTTC.

This clonotype came up a few times. The chain combines TRBV10-3 with TRBJ2-1; D could derive from TRBD1 or TRBD2 (6 bases each). The CDR3 is 13 residues long. Germline V gene sequence: CDR1 ENHRY, CDR2 SYGVKD. The V end was cut by 10 bases, the J end by 5 bases, with 15 bases between. CDR3 DNA sequence: TGTGCCACCGGGGGCACGAGGAACAATGAGCAGTTCTTC. Translated, it gives CATGGTRNNEQFF.

The chain carries TRBV20-1 and TRBJ2-7; unclear D gene. V lost 6 bases to trimming and J lost 2 bases, with 11 bases between them. From germline, CDR1 is DFQATT and CDR2 SNEGSKA (reference sequence). The CDR3 consists of 12 residues. The DNA of the CDR3 is TGCAGTGCCAACAGTCGAACCTACGAGCAGTACTTC. Translation: CSANSRTYEQYF.

CDR3: CATSSPGGLWSFF. In DNA, the CDR3 is TGTGCCACCAGCAGTCCTGGGGGCTTGTGGTCTTTCTTT. This sequence joins TRBV15 and TRBJ1-1; D perhaps matches TRBD1 (6 bases). CDR1 LNHNV and CDR2 YYDKDF come from the germline V gene (reference sequence). The CDR3 sequence is 13 residues long. Trimming cost V 3 bases and J 12 bases, with 17 bases left between them. Filled out from reference TRBV15 and TRBJ1-1, the complete variable domain reads DAMVIQNPRYQVTQFGKPVTLSCSQTLNHNVMYWYQQKSSQAPKLLFHYYDKDFNNEADTPDNFQSRRPNTSFCFLDIRSPGLGDTAMYLCATSSPGGLWSFFGQGTRLTVV.

This chain uses TRBV24-1 with TRBJ2-2, with D maybe TRBD2 (6 bases). This CDR3 region has 14 residues. CDR1 is KGHDR, CDR2 SFDVKD, per germline. The V end was cut by 7 bases, the J end by 5 bases, with 13 bases between. The CDR3 coding sequence is TGTGCCACCAGCCCAGAAGGAGGGACCGGGGAGCTGTTTTTT. Protein sequence: CATSPEGGTGELFF.

This clonotype was observed many times. The gene calls are TRBV7-9 and TRBJ2-1; 9 nucleotides align to TRBD2. The CDR3 length is 16 residues. CDR1 is SEHNR and CDR2 is FQNEAQ in the germline V gene (reference sequence). V lost 5 bases and J lost 5; bases outside the gene matches: 10. The CDR3 bases are TGTGCCAGCAGCAGAGTAGCGGGAGCGGGACACAATGAGCAGTTCTTC. Amino acids: CASSRVAGAGHNEQFF.